These T cell receptor beta chains were read from a single sample in a study of T cell responses to AZD1222 COVID-19 vaccine. TCRdb's table, derived via immunoSEQ multiplex PCR, lists solely in-frame clones and lacks some. In the table there are approximately 100,000 clones, 91% of which are singletons. The sample was peripheral blood, taken on day 0 of AZD1222 vaccination. These receptor sequences come from an adult in good health. The CDR3 runs from the conserved cysteine through the conserved F or W. The D gene is left open where the match is weak. Clone size is given for some rows only: seen once, a few or many times, or a class if the clone is expanded.

v_call	clone_size	j_call	d_call	cdr3_length	cdr3_nt	cdr3_aa
TRBV3-1/TRBV3-2	NA	TRBJ1-5	TRBD1	16	TGTGCCAGCAGCCCCGGGCCGGGACAGTACAATCAGCCCCAGCATTTT	CASSPGPGQYNQPQHF
TRBV24-1	NA	TRBJ1-2	TRBD1	15	TGTGCCACCAGTGATTCGACAGGGGGCAACTATGGCTACACCTTC	CATSDSTGGNYGYTF
TRBV4-2	NA	TRBJ2-1	TRBD2	16	TGTGCCAGCAGCCAAGCCGGGACTAGCGGGAACAATGAGCAGTTCTTC	CASSQAGTSGNNEQFF
TRBV7-2	NA	TRBJ1-2	NA	14	TGTGCCAGCAGCGCATGGGCACAGGGCTATGGCTACACCTTC	CASSAWAQGYGYTF
TRBV23-1	NA	TRBJ1-2	NA	18	TGCGCCAGCAGTCAATATGGACTCAAACTTTGGGGGGTCTATGGCTACACCTTC	CASSQYGLKLWGVYGYTF
TRBV7-6	NA	TRBJ2-1	TRBD1	16	TGTGCCAGCACCCCGGCAGTGTGGGCAGGGGGTAATGAGCAGTTCTTC	CASTPAVWAGGNEQFF
TRBV30	NA	TRBJ1-5	NA	13	TGTGCCTGGAGTGAGGCAGTCAATCAGCCCCAGCATTTT	CAWSEAVNQPQHF
TRBV4-2	NA	TRBJ1-6	NA	8	TGTGCTGAGTCACCCCTCCACTTT	CAESPLHF
TRBV11-2	once	TRBJ1-4	TRBD1	18	TGTGCCAGCAGCCAAGGAAAAGGACAGGGACTGACTAATGAAAAACTGTTTTTT	CASSQGKGQGLTNEKLFF
TRBV29-1	NA	TRBJ1-1	TRBD1	12	TGCAGCGTAGGACAGGGAGGTACTGAAGCTTTCTTT	CSVGQGGTEAFF
TRBV20-1	few	TRBJ2-4	NA	11	TGCAGTGCAACAGGGCAAAACATTCAGTACTTC	CSATGQNIQYF
TRBV19	once	TRBJ1-2	NA	12	TGTGCCAGTAAACAGTCGACGGGTGGCTACACCTTC	CASKQSTGGYTF
TRBV19	NA	TRBJ2-7	NA	15	TGTGCCAGTAGTATTCAGGGGGGAAGGAACTACGAGCAGTACTTC	CASSIQGGRNYEQYF
TRBV20-1	NA	TRBJ1-2	TRBD1	14	TGCAGTGCTAGTAGACAGGGGGCTAACTATGGCTACACCTTC	CSASRQGANYGYTF
TRBV30	NA	TRBJ1-5	NA	12	TGTGCCTGGAGCATTTCCAGATTACCCCAGCATTTT	CAWSISRLPQHF
TRBV7-2	few	TRBJ2-2	NA	13	TGTGCCAGCAGCTTGGGTCCGACCGGGGAGCTGTTTTTT	CASSLGPTGELFF
TRBV7-2	NA	TRBJ1-2	TRBD1	15	TGTGCCAGCAGCTTGCTTGCTGGGACAGGGGACGGCTACACCTTC	CASSLLAGTGDGYTF
TRBV15	NA	TRBJ2-2	TRBD1	15	TGTGCCACTCGGAACAGGGGCTTGAACACCGGGGAGCTGTTTTTT	CATRNRGLNTGELFF